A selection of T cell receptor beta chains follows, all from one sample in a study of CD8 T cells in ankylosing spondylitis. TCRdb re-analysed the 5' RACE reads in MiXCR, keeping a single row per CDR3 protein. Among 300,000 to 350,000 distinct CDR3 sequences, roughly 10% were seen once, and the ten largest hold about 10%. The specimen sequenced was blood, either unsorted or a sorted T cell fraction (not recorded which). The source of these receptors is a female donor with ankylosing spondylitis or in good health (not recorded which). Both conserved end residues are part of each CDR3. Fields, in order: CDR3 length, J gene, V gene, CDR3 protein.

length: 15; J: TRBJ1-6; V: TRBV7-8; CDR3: CASRVQDRGNSPLHF
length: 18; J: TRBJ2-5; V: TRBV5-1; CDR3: CASSLAERGPLYQETQYF
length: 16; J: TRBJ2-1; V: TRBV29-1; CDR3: CSVEDGGRPTGNEQFF
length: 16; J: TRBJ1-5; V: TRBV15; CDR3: CATSRDRQGSGQPQHF
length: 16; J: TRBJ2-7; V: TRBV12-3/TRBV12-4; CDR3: CASSITRAGKSYEQYF
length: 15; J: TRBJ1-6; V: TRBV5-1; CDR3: CASRTRSSYNSPLHF
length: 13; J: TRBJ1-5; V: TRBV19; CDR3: CAAWDRGRTPQHF
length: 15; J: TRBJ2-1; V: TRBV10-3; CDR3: CAISPRDITNNEQFF
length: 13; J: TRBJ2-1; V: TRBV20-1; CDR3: CSLRGRGGYEQFF
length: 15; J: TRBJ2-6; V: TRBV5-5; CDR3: CASNNRVSGANVLTF
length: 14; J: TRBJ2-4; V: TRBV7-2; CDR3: CASSFLVAKNIQYF
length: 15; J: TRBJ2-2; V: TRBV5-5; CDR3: CASSSRGANTGELFF
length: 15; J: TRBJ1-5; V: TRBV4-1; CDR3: CASSPLQDGDQPQHF
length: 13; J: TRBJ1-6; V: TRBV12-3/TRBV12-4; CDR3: CASSPSGVSPLHF
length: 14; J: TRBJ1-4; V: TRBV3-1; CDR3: CASRPGTGFEKLFF